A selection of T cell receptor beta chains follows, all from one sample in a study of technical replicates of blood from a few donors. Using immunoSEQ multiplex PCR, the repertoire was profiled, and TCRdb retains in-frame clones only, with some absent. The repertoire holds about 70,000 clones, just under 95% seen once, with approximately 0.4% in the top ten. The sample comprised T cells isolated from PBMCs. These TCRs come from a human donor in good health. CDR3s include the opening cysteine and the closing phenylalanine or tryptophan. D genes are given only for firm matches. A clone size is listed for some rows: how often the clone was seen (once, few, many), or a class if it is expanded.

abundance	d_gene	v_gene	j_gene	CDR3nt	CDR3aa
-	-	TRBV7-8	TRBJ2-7	TGTGCCAGCAGCTTAGGGACAACCTACGAGCAGTACTTC	CASSLGTTYEQYF
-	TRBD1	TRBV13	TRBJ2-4	TGTGCCAGCAGCTCCCTTTTTAGGGGGCGAAACATTCAGTACTTC	CASSSLFRGRNIQYF
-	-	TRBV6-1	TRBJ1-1	TGTGCCAGCAGTATAAACAGGGTAAACACTGAAGCTTTCTTT	CASSINRVNTEAFF
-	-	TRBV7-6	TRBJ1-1	TGTGCCAGCGTACCCGGGGGAGAGAACACTGAAGCTTTCTTT	CASVPGGENTEAFF
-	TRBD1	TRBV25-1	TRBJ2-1	TGTGCCAGCAGTCCTCACCGGGACAGGGGGCGGAATGAGCAGTTCTTC	CASSPHRDRGRNEQFF
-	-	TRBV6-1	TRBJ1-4	TGTGCCAGCAGTGAAGCGGGACTTAATGAAAAACTGTTTTTT	CASSEAGLNEKLFF
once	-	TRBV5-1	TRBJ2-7	TGCGCCAGCAGCTTAGACAGCACCTACGAGCAGTACTTC	CASSLDSTYEQYF
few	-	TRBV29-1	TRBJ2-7	TGCAGCGTTGATTCGGACTCTTCCTACGAGCAGTACTTC	CSVDSDSSYEQYF
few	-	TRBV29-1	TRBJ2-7	TGCAGCGTCAGAACCCCGGGCGAGCAGTACTTC	CSVRTPGEQYF
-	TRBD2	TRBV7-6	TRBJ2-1	TGTGCCAGCAGCTTAGGTAGCGGGAACTACAATGAGCAGTTCTTC	CASSLGSGNYNEQFF
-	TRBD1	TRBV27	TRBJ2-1	TGTGCCAGCAGGACAGGGCGGAACAATGAGCAGTTCTTC	CASRTGRNNEQFF
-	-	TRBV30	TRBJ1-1	TGTGCCTGGAGTGTTGGGCGACGGCTTGAAGCTTTCTTT	CAWSVGRRLEAFF
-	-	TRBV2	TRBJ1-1	TGTGCCAGCAGTGCGTTCCTTGAGGCCACAGGAGCTTTCTTT	CASSAFLEATGAFF
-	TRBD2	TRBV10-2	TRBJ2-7	TGCGCCAGCAGTGAGTTGCGGGAGGTCGTCGAGCAGTACTTC	CASSELREVVEQYF
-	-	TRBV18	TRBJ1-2	TGTGCCAGCTCACCATACAGCTCTAACTATGGCTACACCTTC	CASSPYSSNYGYTF
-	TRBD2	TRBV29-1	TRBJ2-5	TGCAGCGTTGAGGGACTAGCGGGAGGCATTGGGACCCAGTACTTC	CSVEGLAGGIGTQYF
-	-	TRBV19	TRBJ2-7	TGTGCCAGTAGCCATCCTCACAGGGCCGGAACCTACGAGCAGTACTTC	CASSHPHRAGTYEQYF
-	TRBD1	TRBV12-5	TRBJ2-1	TGTGCTAGTGGTTCCCGCACCGGGACAGGGGATTACAATGAGCAGTTCTTC	CASGSRTGTGDYNEQFF
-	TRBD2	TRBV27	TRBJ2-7	TGTGCCAGCAGTCCTGGACTAGCGGGAACCTACGAGCAGTACTTC	CASSPGLAGTYEQYF
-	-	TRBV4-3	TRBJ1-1	TGCGCCAGCAGCCAAGATGGGGCTCGGAATGAAGCTTTCTTT	CASSQDGARNEAFF
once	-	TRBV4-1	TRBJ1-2	TGCGCCAGCAGCCAAGAACCGCGGGACGGCGGCTACACCTTC	CASSQEPRDGGYTF
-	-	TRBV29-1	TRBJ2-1	TGCAGCGTTGAAGCCGTTCGGGGTGGCAATGAGCAGTTCTTC	CSVEAVRGGNEQFF
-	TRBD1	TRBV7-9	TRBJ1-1	TGTGCCAGCAGCATGACAGGGGGCGCGGCTGAAGCTTTCTTT	CASSMTGGAAEAFF
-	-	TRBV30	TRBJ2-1	TGTGCCTGGAACCCGAGGGGGGGTCCCTACAATGAGCAGTTCTTC	CAWNPRGGPYNEQFF
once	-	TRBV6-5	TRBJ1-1	TGTGCCAGCAGTTACTCGAATTCGGGTAACACTGAAGCTTTCTTT	CASSYSNSGNTEAFF
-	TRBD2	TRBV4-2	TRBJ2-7	TGTGCCAGCAGCCAAGAAGCGGGAGAGGGCTACGAGCAGTACTTC	CASSQEAGEGYEQYF
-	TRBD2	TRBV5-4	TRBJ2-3	TGTGCCAGCAGCGGGGGACTAGCGAGCACAGATACGCAGTATTTT	CASSGGLASTDTQYF
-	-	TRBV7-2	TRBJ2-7	TGTGCCAGCAGCCCCTACCCCTCGACAGGTAGCTCCTACGAGCAGTACTTC	CASSPYPSTGSSYEQYF
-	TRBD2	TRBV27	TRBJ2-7	TGTGCCAGCAGCCCTGCGGCGGGAGAAATCTCCTACGAGCAGTACTTC	CASSPAAGEISYEQYF
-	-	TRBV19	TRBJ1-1	TGTGCCAGTACGCAAGACATAAACACTGAAGCTTTCTTT	CASTQDINTEAFF
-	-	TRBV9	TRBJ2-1	TGTGCCAGCAGCGTAGCCGACAATGAGCAGTTCTTC	CASSVADNEQFF
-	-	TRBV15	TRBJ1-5	TGTGCCACCAGCAGAGATAGGACACCGGTTCAAGCCCAGCATTTT	CATSRDRTPVQAQHF
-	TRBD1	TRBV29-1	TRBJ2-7	TGCAGCGTTACCCGGACAGGGGGCTACGAGCAGTACTTC	CSVTRTGGYEQYF
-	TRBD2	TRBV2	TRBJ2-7	TGTGCCAGCCTAGCGGCCAGCTCCTACGAGCAGTACTTC	CASLAASSYEQYF
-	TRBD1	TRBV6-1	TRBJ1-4	TGTGCCAGCAGTGGGGACAGGGGAGTATTGGTTGGTGAAAAACTGTTTTTT	CASSGDRGVLVGEKLFF
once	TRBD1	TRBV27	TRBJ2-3	TGTGCCAGCAGTTACCCGGGACAGGGCACAGATACGCAGTATTTT	CASSYPGQGTDTQYF
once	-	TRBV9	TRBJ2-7	TGTGCCAGCAGCGCCTCGGGAGTGGGGGGTTACGAGCAGTACTTC	CASSASGVGGYEQYF
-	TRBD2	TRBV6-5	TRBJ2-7	TGTGCCAGCAGGACCGGGACTACCAATTACGAGCAGTACTTC	CASRTGTTNYEQYF
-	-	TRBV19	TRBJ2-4	TGTGCCAGTAGTATCGGATCTATCGGGGCCAAAAACATTCAGTACTTC	CASSIGSIGAKNIQYF
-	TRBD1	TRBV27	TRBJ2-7	TGTGCCAGCAGTAGGACCTCCGGGACAGCCACCTACGAGCAGTACTTC	CASSRTSGTATYEQYF
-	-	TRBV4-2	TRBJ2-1	TGTGCCAGCAGCCCTCACCCCCCCCACCTTAGCTCCTACAATGAGCAGTTCTTC	CASSPHPPHLSSYNEQFF
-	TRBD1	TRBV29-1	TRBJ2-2	TGCAGCGCTAACAGGGGGCAGACCGGGGAGCTGTTTTTT	CSANRGQTGELFF
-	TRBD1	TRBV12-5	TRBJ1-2	TGTGCTAGTGGTTTCTCAGGGGGCATCTATGGCTACACCTTC	CASGFSGGIYGYTF
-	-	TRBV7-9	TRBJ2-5	TGTGCCAGCAGCCCTTCCTATGCGGGATATCAACAAGAGACCCAGTACTTC	CASSPSYAGYQQETQYF
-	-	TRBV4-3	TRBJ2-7	TGCGCCAGCAGCCAAGATCACATGGGCTACAGCTACGAGCAGTACTTC	CASSQDHMGYSYEQYF
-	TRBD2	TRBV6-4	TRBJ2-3	TGTGCCAGCAGTGGACTAGCGGGAGCAGATACGCAGTATTTT	CASSGLAGADTQYF
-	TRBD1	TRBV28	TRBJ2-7	TGTGCCACCTGGACAGGGGACGAGCAGTACTTC	CATWTGDEQYF
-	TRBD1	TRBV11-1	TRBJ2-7	TGTGCCAGCAGCAAAGGTGGGGGACAGGGAGATTACGAGCAGTACTTC	CASSKGGGQGDYEQYF
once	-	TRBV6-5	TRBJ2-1	TGTGCCAGCAGTCGAACCCTAGAGGATGAGCAGTTCTTC	CASSRTLEDEQFF
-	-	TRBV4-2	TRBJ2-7	TGTGCCAGCAGCCAAGATTGGGCAGGCCTCTCCTACGAGCAGTACTTC	CASSQDWAGLSYEQYF
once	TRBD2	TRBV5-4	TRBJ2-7	TGTGCCAGCAGCTTTGATCCGGGACTAGCGGGAGCAGGCGAGCAGTACTTC	CASSFDPGLAGAGEQYF
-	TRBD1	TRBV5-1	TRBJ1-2	TGCGCCAGCAGCTTGATGACAGGGAAATCGTACGGCTACACCTTC	CASSLMTGKSYGYTF
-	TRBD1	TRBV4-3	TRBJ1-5	TGCGCCAGCAGCCAAGACTACGGGACAGGGGGCGGTCAGCCCCAGCATTTT	CASSQDYGTGGGQPQHF
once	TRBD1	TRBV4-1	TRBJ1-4	TGCGCCAGCAGCCATAATTCAGGGGGGGAAAAACTGTTTTTT	CASSHNSGGEKLFF
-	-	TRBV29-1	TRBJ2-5	TGCAGCGTTGAAGGACAGTTACTTCAAGAGACCCAGTACTTC	CSVEGQLLQETQYF
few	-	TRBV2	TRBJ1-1	TGTGCCAGCAGTGAGAGTAGAAGAACTGAAGCTTTCTTT	CASSESRRTEAFF
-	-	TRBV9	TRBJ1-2	TGTGCCAGCAGCGATCTACAGGGAAGGGGTGGCTACACCTTC	CASSDLQGRGGYTF
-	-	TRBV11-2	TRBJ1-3	TGTGCCAGCAGCTTCCTTCAGGGTACAACTGGAAACACCATATATTTT	CASSFLQGTTGNTIYF
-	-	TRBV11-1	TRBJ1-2	TGTGCCAGCAGCTTAGGGACAGTCTATGGCTACACCTTC	CASSLGTVYGYTF
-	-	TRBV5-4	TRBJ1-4	TGTGCCAGCAGCCCGGGCGGGGGATACGATAATGAAAAACTGTTTTTT	CASSPGGGYDNEKLFF